This is a list of T cell receptor beta chains from one sample in a study of blood T cell repertoires in COVID-19. Method: immunoSEQ multiplex PCR; TCRdb's copy keeps in-frame clones and lacks some. The data hold approximately 300,000 clones, with 92% observed a single time. Sequences were obtained from PBMCs or T cells enriched from blood (not recorded which). The receptors here all came from a woman in her twenties or thirties who had recovered from COVID-19. The CDR3 runs from the conserved cysteine through the conserved F or W. The D gene is left open where the match is weak. Only part of the rows carry a size: once, few, many, or a class if the clone is expanded.

j_call	v_call	clone_size	d_call	cdr3_nt	cdr3_aa
TRBJ1-3	TRBV10-3	-	-	TGTGCCATCAGTGGAACAGCCCCCCCTGGAAACACCATATATTTT	CAISGTAPPGNTIYF
TRBJ1-5	TRBV2	-	TRBD1	TGTGCCAGCAGTGAAATCTCGGACAGGCAGCCCCAGCATTTT	CASSEISDRQPQHF
TRBJ1-2	TRBV28	-	TRBD1	TGTGCCAGCAGTTCTTATGACAGGGGTGGCTACACCTTC	CASSSYDRGGYTF
TRBJ2-1	TRBV7-9	-	TRBD2	TGTGCCAGCAGCACTCTAGCGGGGGGAATCGATGAGCAGTTCTTC	CASSTLAGGIDEQFF
TRBJ2-3	TRBV7-3	-	-	TGTGCCAGCAGCTCCGGGGGCGGGGGCCCTAGCACAGATACGCAGTATTTT	CASSSGGGGPSTDTQYF
TRBJ2-1	TRBV6-2/TRBV6-3	few	-	TGTGCCAGCAGTTACCCAGCCAGGTATGAGCAGTTCTTC	CASSYPARYEQFF
TRBJ1-1	TRBV7-9	-	-	TGTGCCAGCAGCTCTCCGAGGAACACTGAAGCTTTCTTT	CASSSPRNTEAFF
TRBJ2-2	TRBV19	-	-	TGTGCCAGTATGCCTAGGAACAGGGTAGACACCGGGGAGCTGTTTTTT	CASMPRNRVDTGELFF
TRBJ2-1	TRBV5-8	-	TRBD1	TGTGCCAGCAGTGCTCGGGACAGGGGGCGGCATGAGCAGTTCTTC	CASSARDRGRHEQFF
TRBJ2-1	TRBV19	-	-	TGTGCCAGTAGTTATACTTACAATGAGCAGTTCTTC	CASSYTYNEQFF
TRBJ2-7	TRBV13	-	-	TGTGCCAGCAGCCAATCAAGCGTGAGCTCCTACGAGCAGTACTTC	CASSQSSVSSYEQYF
TRBJ1-1	TRBV18	once	-	TGTGCCAGCTCTCCAAATACGGGGTCCACTGAAGCTTTCTTT	CASSPNTGSTEAFF
TRBJ1-2	TRBV27	-	TRBD1	TGTGCCAGCAGTTTCTACCCCCGGACAGGGGGTAGCTATGGCTACACCTTC	CASSFYPRTGGSYGYTF
TRBJ2-7	TRBV2	once	TRBD1	TGTGCCAGCAGTGAAACAGGGGACGACGAGCAGTACTTC	CASSETGDDEQYF
TRBJ2-7	TRBV5-4	-	TRBD1	TGTGCCAGCAGCCGGACAGGGGGCGACGAGCAGTACTTC	CASSRTGGDEQYF
TRBJ2-5	TRBV5-1	-	TRBD1	TGCGCCAGCAGCCGGGGGGACAGGGTAGAAGAGACCCAGTACTTC	CASSRGDRVEETQYF